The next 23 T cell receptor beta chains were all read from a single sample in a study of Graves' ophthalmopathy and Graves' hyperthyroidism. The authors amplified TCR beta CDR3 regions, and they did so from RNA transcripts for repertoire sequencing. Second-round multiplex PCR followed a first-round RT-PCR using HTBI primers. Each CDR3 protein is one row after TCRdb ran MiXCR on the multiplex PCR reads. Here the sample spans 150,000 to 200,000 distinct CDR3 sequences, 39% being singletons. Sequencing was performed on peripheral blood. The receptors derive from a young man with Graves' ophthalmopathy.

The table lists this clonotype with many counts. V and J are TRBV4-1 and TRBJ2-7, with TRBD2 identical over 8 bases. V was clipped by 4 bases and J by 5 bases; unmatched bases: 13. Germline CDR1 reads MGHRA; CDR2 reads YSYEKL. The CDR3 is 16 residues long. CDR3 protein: CASSPGTSGTTDEQYF. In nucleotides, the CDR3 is TGCGCCAGCAGCCCGGGGACTAGTGGCACGACGGACGAGCAGTACTTC.

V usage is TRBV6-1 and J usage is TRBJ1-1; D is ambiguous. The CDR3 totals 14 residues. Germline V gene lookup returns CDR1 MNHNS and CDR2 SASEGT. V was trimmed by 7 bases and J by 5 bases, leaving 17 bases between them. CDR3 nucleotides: TGTGCCAGCAAGCTATCGGGGTCGAGGACTGAAGCTTTCTTT. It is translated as CASKLSGSRTEAFF.

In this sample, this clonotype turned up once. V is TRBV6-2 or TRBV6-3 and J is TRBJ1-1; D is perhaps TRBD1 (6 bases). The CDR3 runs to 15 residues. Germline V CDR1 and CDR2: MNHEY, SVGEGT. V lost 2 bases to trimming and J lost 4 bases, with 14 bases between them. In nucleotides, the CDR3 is TGTGCCAGCAGTTACCCGGGGGCAGCGGGCACTGAAGCTTTCTTT. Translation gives CASSYPGAAGTEAFF.

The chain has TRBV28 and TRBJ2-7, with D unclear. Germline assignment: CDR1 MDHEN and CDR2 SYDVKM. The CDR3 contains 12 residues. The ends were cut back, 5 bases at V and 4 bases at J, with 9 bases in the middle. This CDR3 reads CASSEKGYEQYF. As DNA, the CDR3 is TGTGCCAGCAGTGAGAAGGGTTACGAGCAGTACTTC.

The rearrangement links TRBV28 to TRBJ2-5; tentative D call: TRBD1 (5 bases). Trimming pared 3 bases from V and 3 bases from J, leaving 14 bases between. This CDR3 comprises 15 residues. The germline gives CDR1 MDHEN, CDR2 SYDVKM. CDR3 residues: CASSFRSGIEETQYF. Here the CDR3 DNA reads TGTGCCAGCAGTTTTCGCTCAGGGATCGAAGAGACCCAGTACTTC.

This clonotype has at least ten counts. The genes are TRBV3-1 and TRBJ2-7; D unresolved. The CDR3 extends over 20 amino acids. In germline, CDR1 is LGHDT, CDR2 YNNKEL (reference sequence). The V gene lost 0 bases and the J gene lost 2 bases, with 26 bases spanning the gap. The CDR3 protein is CASSQDLLAEESSSPYEQYF. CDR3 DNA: TGTGCCAGCAGCCAAGACCTACTTGCAGAGGAGAGTAGCAGTCCCTACGAGCAGTACTTC.

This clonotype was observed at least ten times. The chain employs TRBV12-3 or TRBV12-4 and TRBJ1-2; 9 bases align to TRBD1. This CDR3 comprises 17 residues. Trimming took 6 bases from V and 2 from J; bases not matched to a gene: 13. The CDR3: CASSPGQGPVGNYGYTF. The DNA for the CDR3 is TGTGCCAGCAGCCCGGGACAGGGTCCAGTTGGAAACTATGGCTACACCTTC.

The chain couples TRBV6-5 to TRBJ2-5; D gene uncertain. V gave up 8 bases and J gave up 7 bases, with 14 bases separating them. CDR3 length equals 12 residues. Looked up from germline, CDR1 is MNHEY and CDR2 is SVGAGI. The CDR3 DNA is TGTGCCAGCCCGGGCCCATCGGGGACCCAGTACTTC. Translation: CASPGPSGTQYF.

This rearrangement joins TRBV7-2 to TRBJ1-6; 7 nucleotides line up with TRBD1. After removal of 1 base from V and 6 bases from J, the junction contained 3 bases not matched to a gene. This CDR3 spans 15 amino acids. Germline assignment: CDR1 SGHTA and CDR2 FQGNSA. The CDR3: CASSLGAGGNSPLHF. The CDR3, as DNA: TGTGCCAGCAGCTTAGGGGCAGGGGGTAATTCACCCCTCCACTTT.

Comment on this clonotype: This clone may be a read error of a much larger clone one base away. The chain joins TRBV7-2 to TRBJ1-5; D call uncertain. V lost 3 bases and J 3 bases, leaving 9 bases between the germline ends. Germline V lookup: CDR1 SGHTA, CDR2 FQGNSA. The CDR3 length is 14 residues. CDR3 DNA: TGTGCCAGCAGCTTGGTGGAGGCCAATCAGCCCCAGCATTTT. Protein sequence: CASSLVEANQPQHF.

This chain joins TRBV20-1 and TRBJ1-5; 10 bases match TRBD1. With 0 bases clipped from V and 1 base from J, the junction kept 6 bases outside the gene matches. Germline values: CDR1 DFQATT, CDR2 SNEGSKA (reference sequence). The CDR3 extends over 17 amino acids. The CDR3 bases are TGCAGTGCTAGAGAGACAGGGGGCGTTTGGAGCAATCAGCCCCAGCATTTT. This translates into CSARETGGVWSNQPQHF.

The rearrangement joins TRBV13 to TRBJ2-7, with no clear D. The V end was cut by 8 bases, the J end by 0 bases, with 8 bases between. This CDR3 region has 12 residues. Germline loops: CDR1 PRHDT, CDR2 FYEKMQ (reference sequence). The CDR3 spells CASGSSSYEQYF. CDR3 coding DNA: TGTGCCAGCGGGTCCAGCTCCTACGAGCAGTACTTC.

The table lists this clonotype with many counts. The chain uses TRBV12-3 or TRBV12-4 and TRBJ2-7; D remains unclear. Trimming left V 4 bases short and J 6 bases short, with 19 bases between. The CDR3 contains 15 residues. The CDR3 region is CASSYWTVKVVEQYF. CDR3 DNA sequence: TGTGCCAGCAGTTACTGGACGGTGAAGGTGGTCGAGCAGTACTTC.

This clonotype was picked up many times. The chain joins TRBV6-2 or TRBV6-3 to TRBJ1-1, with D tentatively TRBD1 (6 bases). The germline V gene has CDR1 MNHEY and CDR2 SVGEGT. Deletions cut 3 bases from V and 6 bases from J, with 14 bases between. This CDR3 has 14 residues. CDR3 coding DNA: TGTGCCAGCAGTTATGGAGGGGGGTTATCTGAAGCTTTCTTT. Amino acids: CASSYGGGLSEAFF.

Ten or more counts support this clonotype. The chain's CDR3 is CASSLLALAEQYF. For the CDR3, the DNA is TGTGCCAGCAGTTTACTAGCGCTCGCCGAGCAGTACTTC. The chain combines TRBV12-3 or TRBV12-4 with TRBJ2-7, with D perhaps matching TRBD2 (6 bases). There are 13 residues in the CDR3. V was cut by 2 bases and J by 6 bases, with 11 bases left in between.

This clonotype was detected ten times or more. CDR3 in DNA: TGTGCCAGCAGCCATGATTCCGGGACAGTGGGGAATACGCAGTATTTT. It is translated as CASSHDSGTVGNTQYF. The V gene is TRBV7-8, the J gene TRBJ2-3, with 7 bases aligning to TRBD1. Germline V gene lookup returns CDR1 SGHVS and CDR2 FQNEAQ. The CDR3 covers 16 residues. Unmatched junction bases numbered 15, after V lost 5 bases and J lost 7 bases.

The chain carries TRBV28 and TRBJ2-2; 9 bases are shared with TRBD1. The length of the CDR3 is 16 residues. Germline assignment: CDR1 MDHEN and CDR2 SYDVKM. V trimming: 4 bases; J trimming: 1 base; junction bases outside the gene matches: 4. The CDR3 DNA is TGTGCCAGCAGTTCACAGGGGGCTCAGAACACCGGGGAGCTGTTTTTT. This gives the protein CASSSQGAQNTGELFF. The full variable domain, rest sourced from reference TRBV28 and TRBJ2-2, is DVKVTQSSRYLVKRTGEKVFLECVQDMDHENMFWYRQDPGLGLRLIYFSYDVKMKEKGDIPEGYSVSREKKERFSLILESASTNQTSMYLCASSSQGAQNTGELFFGEGSRLTVL.

CDR3 loop: CASSYSETAANTGELFF. CDR3 nucleotide sequence: TGTGCCAGCAGTTACTCGGAGACAGCTGCGAACACCGGGGAGCTGTTTTTT. The V and J genes are TRBV6-5 and TRBJ2-2; D is perhaps TRBD1 (5 bases). V was trimmed by 0 bases and J by 0 bases, leaving 11 bases between them. The length of the CDR3 is 17 residues. Germline CDR1 and CDR2: MNHEY and SVGAGI.

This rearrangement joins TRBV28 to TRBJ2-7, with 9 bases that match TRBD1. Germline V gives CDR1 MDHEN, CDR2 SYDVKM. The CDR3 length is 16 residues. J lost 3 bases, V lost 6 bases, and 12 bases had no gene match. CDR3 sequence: CASSTTPGTGSYEQYF. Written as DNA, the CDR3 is TGTGCCAGCAGCACCACCCCCGGGACAGGGAGCTACGAGCAGTACTTC.

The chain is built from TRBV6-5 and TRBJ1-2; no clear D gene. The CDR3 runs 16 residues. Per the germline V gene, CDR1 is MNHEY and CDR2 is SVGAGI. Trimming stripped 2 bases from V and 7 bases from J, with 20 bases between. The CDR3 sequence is CASSYVSTLFSRGYTF. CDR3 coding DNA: TGTGCCAGCAGTTACGTCTCGACCTTGTTCTCTCGTGGCTACACCTTC.

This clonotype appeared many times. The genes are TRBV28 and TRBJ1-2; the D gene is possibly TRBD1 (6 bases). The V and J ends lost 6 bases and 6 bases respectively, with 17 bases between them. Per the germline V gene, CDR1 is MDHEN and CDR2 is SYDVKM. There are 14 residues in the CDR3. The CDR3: CASRETGKIHGYTF. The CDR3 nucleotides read TGTGCCAGCAGGGAAACAGGGAAAATTCATGGCTACACCTTC.

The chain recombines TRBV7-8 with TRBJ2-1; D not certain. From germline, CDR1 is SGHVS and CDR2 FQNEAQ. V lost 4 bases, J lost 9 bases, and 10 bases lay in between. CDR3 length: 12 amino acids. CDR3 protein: CASSSYRGEQFF. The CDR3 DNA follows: TGTGCCAGCAGCTCCTACCGTGGTGAGCAGTTCTTC.

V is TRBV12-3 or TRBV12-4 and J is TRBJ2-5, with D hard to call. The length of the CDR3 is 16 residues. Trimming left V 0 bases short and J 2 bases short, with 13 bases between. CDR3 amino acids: CASSLALAPDQETQYF. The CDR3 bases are TGTGCCAGCAGTTTAGCCTTGGCCCCGGATCAAGAGACCCAGTACTTC.